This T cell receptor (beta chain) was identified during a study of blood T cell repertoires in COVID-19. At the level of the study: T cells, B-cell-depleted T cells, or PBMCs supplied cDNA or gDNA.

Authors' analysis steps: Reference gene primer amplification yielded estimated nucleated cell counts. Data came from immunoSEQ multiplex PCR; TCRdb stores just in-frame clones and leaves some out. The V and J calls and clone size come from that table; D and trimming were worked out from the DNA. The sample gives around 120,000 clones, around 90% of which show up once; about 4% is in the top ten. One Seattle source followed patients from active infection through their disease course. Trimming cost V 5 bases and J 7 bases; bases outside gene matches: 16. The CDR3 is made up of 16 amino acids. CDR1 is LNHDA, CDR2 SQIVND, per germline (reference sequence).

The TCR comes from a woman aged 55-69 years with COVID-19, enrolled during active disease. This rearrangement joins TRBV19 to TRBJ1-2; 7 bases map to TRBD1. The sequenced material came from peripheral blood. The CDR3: CASSEGATWPVGGYTF. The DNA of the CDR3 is TGTGCCAGTAGTGAGGGGGCGACTTGGCCCGTCGGTGGCTACACCTTC.